The next 31 T cell receptor beta chains were all read from a single sample in a study of immune evolution from preneoplasia to lung adenocarcinoma. Generated by immunoSEQ multiplex PCR, the TCRdb table keeps only in-frame clones and is missing some. The sample lists a few thousand clones, roughly 86% occurring once. The sequencing sample was made of FFPE minimally invasive lung adenocarcinoma tissue. The source of these receptors is an older donor with lung adenocarcinoma.

About this clone: The junction does not match germline at one end; this may be a read error. The V gene is TRBV2, the J gene TRBJ2-2, with D possibly TRBD1 on 6 matching bases. Looked up from germline, CDR1 is SNHLY and CDR2 is FYNNEI. The CDR3 has 16 residues. The chain's CDR3 is CASREGQFANTGELFF. CDR3 nucleotide sequence: TGTGCCAGCAGGGAAGGACAGTTCGCGAACACCGGGGAGCTGTTTTTT.

The V call is TRBV28, the J call TRBJ2-7; 10 bases are a match to TRBD1. Trimming cost V 4 bases and J 9 bases; bases outside gene matches: 9. The CDR3 sequence is 14 residues long. Germline assignment: CDR1 MDHEN and CDR2 SYDVKM. The CDR3 region is CASSSAGTGVRQYF. CDR3 nucleotides: TGTGCCAGCAGTTCGGCCGGGACAGGGGTTCGGCAGTACTTC.

V gene TRBV30 combines with J gene TRBJ2-4; TRBD1 is a possible D gene (6 bases). Germline values: CDR1 GTSNPN, CDR2 SVGIG (reference sequence). The V and J ends lost 2 bases and 5 bases respectively, with 7 bases between them. The CDR3 totals 12 residues. Written as DNA, the CDR3 is TGTGCCTGGAGTTCAGGGGAAAACATTCAGTACTTC. Translating gives CAWSSGENIQYF.

The chain is built from TRBV6-5 and TRBJ2-1, with 9 bases lining up with TRBD2. CDR1 is MNHEY, CDR2 SVGAGI, per germline. V shed 2 bases, J shed 9 bases, and the junction held 5 bases outside the gene matches. CDR3 length equals 14 residues. DNA for the CDR3: TGTGCCAGCAGTTACAGGGTAGCGGGAGCTGAGCAGTTCTTC. Residues: CASSYRVAGAEQFF.

The V and J genes are TRBV5-5 and TRBJ2-7; D remains unclear. CDR3 length: 14 residues. Per the germline V gene, CDR1 is SGHKS and CDR2 is YYEKEE (reference sequence). V gave up 0 bases and J gave up 3 bases, with 10 bases separating them. CDR3 nucleotides: TGTGCCAGCAGCTTGGTGGCAGACCTCTACGAGCAGTACTTC. Its translation: CASSLVADLYEQYF.

The V and J genes are TRBV29-1 and TRBJ2-1, with TRBD2 matching 7 bases. CDR1 and CDR2 (germline): SQVTM, ANQGSEA. The trim removed 3 bases at V and 2 bases at J, leaving 7 bases unmatched. The CDR3 runs to 15 residues. The DNA for the CDR3 is TGCAGCGTTGACCTCCTAGCGGTGACCTACAATGAGCAGTTCTTC. Translating it yields CSVDLLAVTYNEQFF.

Concerning this clone itself: One junction end disagrees with the germline gene, perhaps due to a read error. The chain is built from TRBV5-1 and TRBJ2-7; TRBD1 matches 9 bases. In germline, CDR1 is SGHRS, CDR2 YFSETQ. The CDR3 contains 14 residues. For the CDR3, the DNA is TGCGCCGGCAGCTCGGGACAGGGAACCTACGAGCAGTACTTC. It is translated as CAGSSGQGTYEQYF. Full variable domain (remainder filled in from reference TRBV5-1 and TRBJ2-7): KAGVTQTPRYLIKTRGQQVTLSCSPISGHRSVSWYQQTPGQGLQFLFEYFSETQRNKGNFPGRFSGRQFSNSRSEMNVSTLELGDSALYLCAGSSGQGTYEQYFGPGTRLTVT.

This clone has a single count. The chain uses TRBV7-9 and TRBJ2-7, with D possibly being TRBD2 (6 bases). The CDR3 runs 15 residues. V lost 1 base and J 4 bases, leaving 14 bases between the germline ends. Germline CDR1 reads SEHNR; CDR2 reads FQNEAQ (reference sequence). CDR3 sequence: CASSLGGGDIYEQYF. The CDR3 DNA is TGTGCCAGCAGCTTAGGGGGCGGGGATATTTACGAGCAGTACTTC.

The chain carries TRBV14 and TRBJ1-2; D unresolved. CDR1 and CDR2 from the germline V gene are SGHDN and FVKESK. CDR3 size: 14 residues. The V gene lost 5 bases and the J gene lost 6 bases, with 16 bases spanning the gap. The DNA of the CDR3 is TGTGCCAGCAGCAAGACGAGGGAGAGGGATGGCTACACCTTC. It yields the protein CASSKTRERDGYTF.

The V and J genes are TRBV2 and TRBJ2-7, with 8 positions matching TRBD1. V lost 4 bases to trimming and J lost 1 base; unmatched junction nucleotides: 6. CDR3 length: 15 amino acids. Germline-derived CDR1 and CDR2 are SNHLY and FYNNEI. CDR3 protein: CASSVGGQGSYEQYF. The CDR3 DNA is TGTGCCAGCAGTGTAGGAGGACAGGGTTCCTACGAGCAGTACTTC.

CDR3: CASISRVRNEQFF. As DNA, the CDR3 is TGTGCCAGCATCTCGAGAGTAAGGAATGAGCAGTTCTTC. V gene TRBV28 combines with J gene TRBJ2-1; D uncertain. In germline, CDR1 is MDHEN, CDR2 SYDVKM. This CDR3 comprises 13 residues. Trimming removed 7 bases at V and 7 bases at J, with 14 bases between.

This rearrangement joins TRBV19 to TRBJ1-1; D gene uncertain. CDR3 size: 13 residues. The V gene's germline CDR1 is LNHDA and CDR2 SQIVND (reference sequence). V was trimmed by 3 bases and J by 5 bases, leaving 10 bases between them. The chain's CDR3 is CASSMLGTTEAFF. In DNA form, the CDR3 reads TGTGCCAGTAGTATGCTCGGTACGACTGAAGCTTTCTTT.

The rearrangement links TRBV11-1 to TRBJ2-7; possible D gene TRBD2, 5 bases. CDR3 length: 12 residues. V was pared by 5 bases and J by 7 bases, with 12 bases between. The germline V gene has CDR1 SGHAT and CDR2 FQDESV (reference sequence). CDR3 sequence reads: CASSILAGEQYF. CDR3 in DNA: TGTGCCAGCAGCATTTTGGCGGGTGAGCAGTACTTC.

The chain combines TRBV6-6 with TRBJ2-7; 8 bases are shared with TRBD2. V was clipped by 5 bases and J by 6 bases; unmatched bases: 9. Germline V lookup: CDR1 MNHNY, CDR2 SVGAGI (reference sequence). CDR3 size: 14 residues. The CDR3 reads CASSIGGLGGEQYF. DNA of the CDR3: TGTGCCAGCAGTATAGGGGGACTAGGAGGCGAGCAGTACTTC.

This clone was observed once. The rearrangement uses TRBV9 and TRBJ2-7; possible D gene TRBD1, 6 bases. Trimming pared 1 base from V and 6 bases from J, leaving 17 bases between. CDR1 and CDR2 from the germline V gene are SGDLS and YYNGEE. The length of the CDR3 is 15 residues. The CDR3 here is CASSVQGQTGSEQYF. In DNA, the CDR3 is TGTGCCAGCAGCGTACAGGGCCAAACAGGGTCCGAGCAGTACTTC.

The sample holds one count of this clone. The genes are TRBV2 and TRBJ1-1; D unclear. V lost 8 bases to trimming and J lost 1 base, with 8 bases between them. CDR1 is SNHLY, CDR2 FYNNEI, per germline. There are 12 residues in the CDR3. CDR3 sequence: CASSTPNTEAFF. The CDR3 DNA follows: TGTGCCAGCTCCACCCCGAACACTGAAGCTTTCTTT.

The chain links TRBV13 to TRBJ2-2; possibly TRBD2 for D (6 bases). Germline lookup yields CDR1 PRHDT and CDR2 FYEKMQ (reference sequence). This CDR3 has 15 residues. Trimming removed 5 bases from V and 1 base from J, with 11 bases in between. The CDR3 region has the DNA TGTGCCAGCAGCACACGACTAGGGAACACCGGGGAGCTGTTTTTT. Translated: CASSTRLGNTGELFF. The whole variable domain, remainder taken from reference TRBV13 and TRBJ2-2, is AAGVIQSPRHLIKEKRETATLKCYPIPRHDTVYWYQQGPGQDPQFLISFYEKMQSDKGSIPDRFSAQQFSDYHSELNMSSLELGDSALYFCASSTRLGNTGELFFGEGSRLTVL.

This clone appeared once. J is TRBJ1-5 and V is TRBV5-8; 7 bases line up with TRBD1. The CDR3 runs to 17 residues. From germline, CDR1 is SGHTS and CDR2 YDEGEE. V gave up 0 bases and J gave up 5 bases; unmatched junction bases: 11. The CDR3 sequence: CASSLARGFGVDQPQHF. CDR3 DNA sequence: TGTGCCAGCAGCTTGGCCAGGGGGTTCGGGGTCGATCAGCCCCAGCATTTT.

The CDR3 spells CSVGETEAFF. CDR3 nucleotide sequence: TGCAGTGTGGGGGAAACTGAAGCTTTCTTT. This chain links TRBV20-1 with TRBJ1-1; D possibly corresponds to TRBD1 (5 bases). V lost 7 bases to trimming and J lost 5 bases, with 8 bases between them. Per the germline V gene, CDR1 is DFQATT and CDR2 is SNEGSKA (reference sequence). This CDR3 region has 10 residues.

The chain couples TRBV28 to TRBJ1-2, with D possibly matching TRBD1 (5 bases). This CDR3 contains 12 residues. Trimming removed 5 bases from V and 10 bases from J, with 14 bases in between. Germline V gives CDR1 MDHEN, CDR2 SYDVKM. CDR3 coding DNA: TGTGCCAGCAGTCTCAGGGCAGGGTCCTACACCTTC. Translation: CASSLRAGSYTF.

V is TRBV27 and J is TRBJ1-4; 8 nucleotides agree with TRBD1. The CDR3 is made up of 14 amino acids. CDR1 and CDR2 (germline): MNHEY, SMNVEV (reference sequence). V shed 3 bases and J 7 bases; nucleotides not matched to a gene: 4. The CDR3 region is CASSFGRGREKLFF. CDR3 in DNA: TGTGCCAGCAGTTTTGGCAGGGGGCGTGAAAAACTGTTTTTT.

This chain connects TRBV4-1 to TRBJ2-1; the D is unclear. The CDR3 is made up of 13 amino acids. Trimming removed 4 bases at V and 5 bases at J, with 9 bases between. Per the germline V gene, CDR1 is MGHRA and CDR2 is YSYEKL. In DNA form, the CDR3 reads TGCGCCAGCAGCCGGCTTACCCACAATGAGCAGTTCTTC. It encodes CASSRLTHNEQFF.

This chain's CDR3 is CASSVDNKNTEAFF. CDR3 nucleotides: TGTGCCAGCAGTGTAGACAATAAGAACACTGAAGCTTTCTTT. The chain uses TRBV2 and TRBJ1-1; D is unclear. The length of the CDR3 is 14 residues. Germline CDR1 and CDR2: SNHLY and FYNNEI. The V end lost 4 bases, the J end lost 1 base, and 10 bases lay between the germline ends.

CDR3 in DNA: TGTGCCAGCAGCCAACTGGGGGTGGACACTGAAGCTTTCTTT. Protein product: CASSQLGVDTEAFF. The gene calls are TRBV16 and TRBJ1-1; possible D gene TRBD1, 5 bases. V lost 2 bases and J 3 bases, leaving 10 bases between the germline ends. Germline loops: CDR1 KGHSY, CDR2 FQNENV. CDR3 size: 14 residues.

This chain links TRBV28 with TRBJ1-1; tentative D call: TRBD1 (5 bases). Trimming removed 3 bases from V and 6 bases from J, with 8 bases in between. The CDR3 runs 12 residues. CDR1 is MDHEN and CDR2 is SYDVKM in the germline V gene. The CDR3 region has the DNA TGTGCCAGCAGTTTTATGGGGGCTGAAGCTTTCTTT. This translates into CASSFMGAEAFF.

V usage is TRBV7-8 and J usage is TRBJ2-7; 8 positions agree with TRBD1. Germline assignment: CDR1 SGHVS and CDR2 FQNEAQ. V shed 5 bases, J shed 6 bases, and the junction held 15 bases outside the gene matches. The CDR3 contains 16 residues. CDR3 bases: TGTGCCAGCAGCCACGGACAGGGCATTGCCCCCGGCGAGCAGTACTTC. Protein product: CASSHGQGIAPGEQYF. Supplemented by reference TRBV7-8 and TRBJ2-7, the full variable domain reads GAGVSQSPRYKVAKRGQDVALRCDPISGHVSLFWYQQALGQGPEFLTYFQNEAQLDKSGLPSDRFFAERPEGSVSTLKIQRTQQEDSAVYLCASSHGQGIAPGEQYFGPGTRLTVT.

The rearrangement uses TRBV7-9 and TRBJ2-7; D unclear. Trimming removed 1 base at V and 2 bases at J, with 9 bases between. This CDR3 is built from 14 residues. Germline V gene lookup returns CDR1 SEHNR and CDR2 FQNEAQ (reference sequence). The CDR3 is CASSLDGLPYEQYF. CDR3 bases: TGTGCCAGCAGCTTAGACGGTCTTCCCTACGAGCAGTACTTC.

V gene TRBV7-8 combines with J gene TRBJ1-2; D is undetermined. The CDR3 consists of 14 residues. Trimming took 4 bases from V and 8 from J, leaving 17 bases between them. CDR1 and CDR2 (germline): SGHVS, FQNEAQ. The CDR3: CASSSGLSWAGYTF. CDR3 nucleotides: TGTGCCAGCAGCTCCGGACTCTCCTGGGCGGGCTACACCTTC.

V is TRBV30 and J is TRBJ1-5; D uncertain. Germline V gene lookup returns CDR1 GTSNPN and CDR2 SVGIG (reference sequence). The CDR3 runs to 13 residues. V gave up 1 base and J gave up 2 bases, with 6 bases separating them. In nucleotides, the CDR3 is TGTGCCTGGAGTGGGATCCGCAATCAGCCCCAGCATTTT. This gives the protein CAWSGIRNQPQHF.

A single count supports this clone. The V gene is TRBV29-1, the J gene TRBJ1-5; 9 bases line up with TRBD1. The CDR3 covers 14 residues. The ends lost 6 bases at V and 4 bases at J; junction bases unmatched: 7. Germline V gene data show CDR1 as SQVTM and CDR2 as ANQGSEA. The CDR3 DNA sequence: TGCAGCGTCACAACAGGGGGCCGAAATCAGCCCCAGCATTTT. The encoded protein is CSVTTGGRNQPQHF.

The V and J genes are TRBV4-2 and TRBJ2-6; D unresolved. The CDR3 contains 17 residues. Germline CDR1 and CDR2: LGHNA and YNFKEQ. The V gene lost 1 base and the J gene lost 1 base, with 11 bases spanning the gap. The CDR3 nucleotides are TGTGCCAGCAGCCAAGGGGGAATAGGGTCTGGGGCCAACGTCCTGACTTTC. It encodes CASSQGGIGSGANVLTF.